This TCR beta chain originates from a study of T cell repertoires in cytomegalovirus infection. Study-wide background: The public TCR beta signatures pointed to both CMV infection and matching HLA type. Study-level points and caveats: Predominance within the ex vivo response was attributable to HLA-C-restricted CMV-specific TCR beta clonotypes. Carriers of CMV plus the relevant HLA were identified by cumulative public TCR beta family frequency.

Germline values: CDR1 SEHNR, CDR2 FQNEAQ (reference sequence). The ends were cut back, 5 bases at V and 3 bases at J, with 14 bases in the middle. CDR3 length: 15 residues. MiXCR, applied by TCRdb to the reads, yields one record per CDR3 protein. The sample lists some 270,000 distinct CDR3 sequences, around 15% seen once, with roughly 50% in the top ten. The sample holds a few counts of this clonotype. What it binds is not known. The TCR originated in a human donor in good health (CMV status not recorded). Some clones in this sample may be carry-over from other donors' samples. The rearrangement joins TRBV7-9 to TRBJ2-1; no clear D gene. Sequenced input: CD8+ T cells from PBMCs. The CDR3 DNA follows: TGTGCCAGCAGCCCCCCTAGATCCGTCTACAATGAGCAGTTCTTC. It codes for CASSPPRSVYNEQFF.